A selection of T cell receptor beta chains follows, all from one sample in a study of blood T cell repertoires in COVID-19. Sequenced by immunoSEQ multiplex PCR; TCRdb stores in-frame clones only, minus some. The data contain about 160,000 clones, roughly 85% of them singletons. Sequenced: peripheral blood. These receptors came from a human donor with acute or convalescent COVID-19. The donor label of this sample is uncertain. Both conserved end residues are part of each CDR3. A D gene is named only where the DNA matches it firmly. The size entry is marked missing in some rows and otherwise reads once, few, many or a size class.

TRBV7-3	-	TRBJ2-1	few	TGTGCCAGCAGCTCCAGTCCGGGACTGTCGGTCTTC	CASSSSPGLSVF
TRBV7-2	TRBD2	TRBJ2-7	-	TGTGCCAGCAGCTTAGCGCGGGGGACTAGGTCCTACGAGCAGTACTTC	CASSLARGTRSYEQYF
TRBV19	-	TRBJ1-2	-	TGTGCCAGTCGAGACTTTAACTATGGCTACACCTTC	CASRDFNYGYTF
TRBV11-2	-	TRBJ1-1	few	TGTGCCAGCAGCCCTCAAGGGCAGGGGCTAAACACTGAAGCTTTCTTT	CASSPQGQGLNTEAFF
TRBV19	TRBD1	TRBJ2-4	-	TGTGCCAGTAGTCCCCATGGGACAGACTCTTTACTCGGAGTTTATGTGATGAGAAACATTCAGTACTTC	CASSPHGTDSLLGVYVMRNIQYF
TRBV15	-	TRBJ1-4	-	TGTGCCTCCTTCATGGGAGGACGGGTTGGGGAAAAACTGTTTTTT	CASFMGGRVGEKLFF
TRBV9	-	TRBJ1-2	once	TGTGCCAGCAGCCCGACAGGCGACTATGGCTACACCTTC	CASSPTGDYGYTF
TRBV7-2	-	TRBJ2-3	-	TGTGCCAGCAGCCCCTCCGAGGCGGATACGCAGTATTTT	CASSPSEADTQYF
TRBV18	TRBD1	TRBJ1-1	few	TGTGCCAGCTCAGCACTTAACTCCCGGGACAGGGTTACTGAAGCTTTCTTT	CASSALNSRDRVTEAFF
TRBV6-5	-	TRBJ2-7	-	TGTGCCAGCAGTCCCACAGAGAAGAGCTCCTACGAGCAGTACTTC	CASSPTEKSSYEQYF
TRBV27	-	TRBJ1-3	-	TGTGCCAGCAGCCCCACATCCACAGGGACCCGAAACACCATATATTTT	CASSPTSTGTRNTIYF
TRBV5-1	-	TRBJ1-3	once	TGCGCCAGCAGCAGAAACGGGGATTCTGGAAACACCATATATTTT	CASSRNGDSGNTIYF
TRBV5-1	-	TRBJ2-7	-	TGCGCCAGCAGCGCTCCGGGACACCGAAGCTCCTACGAGCAGTACTTC	CASSAPGHRSSYEQYF
TRBV24-1	-	TRBJ1-2	-	TGTGCCACCAGTGATTCGACAGTCTACTATGGCTACACCTTC	CATSDSTVYYGYTF
TRBV5-1	-	TRBJ2-2	few	TGCGCCAGCAGCTCACAGGTTTCGAACACCGGGGAGCTGTTTTTT	CASSSQVSNTGELFF
TRBV18	-	TRBJ1-6	few	TGTGCCAGCTCACCAAGTGGGGGCAGATCACCCCTCCACTTT	CASSPSGGRSPLHF
TRBV29-1	-	TRBJ1-2	-	TGCAGCGCGAGGGGGACCAAAAGGGGGTCTAACTATGGCTACACCTTC	CSARGTKRGSNYGYTF
TRBV19	-	TRBJ2-3	-	TGTGCCAGTAGTGTAAACAGGGCCACGCAGTATTTT	CASSVNRATQYF
TRBV5-1	-	TRBJ1-2	-	TGCGCCAGCAGCCCGAGGGGGACCACCCTGTCCGAGGGTGGCTACACCTTC	CASSPRGTTLSEGGYTF
TRBV5-1	TRBD1	TRBJ1-2	-	TGCGCCAGCAGCTTGGAAGGGGCCAGGGGGAATGGCTACACCTTC	CASSLEGARGNGYTF
TRBV24-1	-	TRBJ1-5	-	TGTGCCACCAGTGAGACCGACACTTATCAGCCCCAGCATTTT	CATSETDTYQPQHF
TRBV18	-	TRBJ2-5	-	TGTGCCAGCTCACCATTAAAAGTGACAAACCTGAACCAAGAGACCCAGTACTTC	CASSPLKVTNLNQETQYF